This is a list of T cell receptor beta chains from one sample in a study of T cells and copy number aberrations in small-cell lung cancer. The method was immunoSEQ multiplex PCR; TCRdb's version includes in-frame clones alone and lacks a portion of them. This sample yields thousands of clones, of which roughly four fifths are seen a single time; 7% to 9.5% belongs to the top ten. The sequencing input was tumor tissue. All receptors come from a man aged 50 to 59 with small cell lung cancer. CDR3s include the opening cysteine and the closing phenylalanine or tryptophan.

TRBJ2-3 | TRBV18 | CASSTQGRGTDTQYF
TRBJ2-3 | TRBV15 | CATSSGRRSDTQYF
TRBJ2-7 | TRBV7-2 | CASSYRRSWYEQYF
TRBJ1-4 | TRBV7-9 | CASSLAWGGADPSEKLFF
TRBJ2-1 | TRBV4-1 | CASSPVLGSSYNEQFF
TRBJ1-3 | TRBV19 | CASSARTGGFGNTIYF
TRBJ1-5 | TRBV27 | CASSPTRGQPQHF
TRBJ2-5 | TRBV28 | CASSLTGGWERETQYF
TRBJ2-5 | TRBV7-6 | CASSFEAVGETQYF
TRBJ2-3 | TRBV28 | CASSLDFGGTDTQYF
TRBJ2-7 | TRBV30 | CAWGLASYEQYF
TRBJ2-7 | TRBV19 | CASSRTPYEQYF
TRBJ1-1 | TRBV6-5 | CASNRGQRNTEAFF
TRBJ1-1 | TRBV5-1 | CASSSDRGGTEAFF
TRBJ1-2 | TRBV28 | CASSSPGQKYGYTF
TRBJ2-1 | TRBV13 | CASSLNSGGYNEQFF
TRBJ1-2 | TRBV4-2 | CASSPLDGRLNYGYTF
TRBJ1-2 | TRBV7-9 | CASGGQGMDGYTF
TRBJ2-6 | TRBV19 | CASSMERPVPAGANVLTF
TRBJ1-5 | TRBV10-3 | CAISERWDQPQHF
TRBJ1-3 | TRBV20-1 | CSARGGNTIYF
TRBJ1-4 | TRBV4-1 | CASSQDSGGVNEKLFF
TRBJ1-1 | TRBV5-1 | CASSLTGLGGANTEAFF
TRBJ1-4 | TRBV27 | CVSSKTGGGNEKLFF
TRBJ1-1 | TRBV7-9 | CASTLGEMRNTEAFF
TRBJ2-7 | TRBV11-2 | CASSPLAGASEQYF
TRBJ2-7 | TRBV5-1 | CASSYPGQGVYEQYF
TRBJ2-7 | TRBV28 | CAIALGQTYEQYF
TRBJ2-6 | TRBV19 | CASSIVAGGAGANVLTF
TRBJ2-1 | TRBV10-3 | CATGQSGSSYNEQFF
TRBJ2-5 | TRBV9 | CASNLMGEKGETQYF
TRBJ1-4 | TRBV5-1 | CASSPKYAKGNEKLFF
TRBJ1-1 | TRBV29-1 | CSVWTGDTEAFF
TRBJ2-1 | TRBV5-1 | CASSLPARYNEQFF
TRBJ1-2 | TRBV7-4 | CASSSDRVKGYTF
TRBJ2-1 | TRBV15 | CATTGEQFF
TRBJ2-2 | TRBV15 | CATSTGASTGELFF
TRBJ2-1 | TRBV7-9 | CASSLSEVNEQFF
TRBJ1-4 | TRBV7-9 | CASSLEGPNEKLFF
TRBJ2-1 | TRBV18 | CASSPRTSGRKNEQFF
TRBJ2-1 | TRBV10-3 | CAATTSLGYNEQFF
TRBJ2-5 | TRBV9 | CASSVGGFDETQYF
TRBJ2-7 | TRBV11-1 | CASSPGTGGYEQYF
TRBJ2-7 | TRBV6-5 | CASRATSSYEQYF
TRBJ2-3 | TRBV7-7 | CASSSQGASTDTQYF